The clone carrying this T cell receptor beta chain was picked up a small number of times. Its antigen remains unidentified. The sample comes from a study of CD8+ T cells in alopecia areata. Study observations and caveats: Clonality in lesional scalp, especially alopecia totalis/universalis, exceeded that of normal scalp. Mouse data revealed clearer TCR sharing than patient data did, a gap possibly tied to HLA.

After isolation, RNA underwent reverse transcription to generate cDNA as the sequencing template. TCRdb's copy holds only in-frame clones and misses some; the assay was immunoSEQ multiplex PCR. The table includes about 200,000 clones, approximately 60% detected once. CDR1 and CDR2 (germline): PRHDT, FYEKMQ (reference sequence). CDR3 length equals 14 residues. V shed 10 bases and J 8 bases; nucleotides not matched to a gene: 14. Sequencing was done on a sample of CD8+ T cells sorted from blood. The sequence derives from a human donor in good health. The rearrangement joins TRBV13 to TRBJ1-2; the match to TRBD1 covers 9 bases. The CDR3 loop is CATEGGDREEGYTF. As DNA, the CDR3 is TGTGCCACCGAAGGGGGGGACAGGGAGGAAGGCTACACCTTC.